A single sample is the source of the 24 T cell receptor beta chains below, sequenced in a study of long-term antiretroviral therapy in people with HIV. Survey-level immunoSEQ v3.0 assays were run. The repertoire was sequenced with immunoSEQ multiplex PCR; TCRdb's copy has only in-frame clones and lacks some. The table records about 32,000 clones, 97% of them present only once. The specimen comprised unsorted PBMCs, sampled 7.6 years after starting antiretroviral therapy. All receptors derive from a man younger than 45 with HIV.

The chain uses TRBV4-3 and TRBJ2-4, with 7 bases fitting TRBD1. Germline loops: CDR1 LGHNA, CDR2 YSLEER. V was clipped by 0 bases and J by 6 bases; unmatched bases: 8. The CDR3 contains 16 residues. CDR3 sequence: CASSQDLGTEGNIQYF. CDR3 nucleotide sequence: TGCGCCAGCAGCCAAGATTTGGGGACAGAGGGAAACATTCAGTACTTC.

CDR3 nucleotides: TGTGCCAGCAGCTTAACTCTAGGCTACTACGAGCAGTACTTC. This translates into CASSLTLGYYEQYF. J is TRBJ2-7 and V is TRBV7-8; D remains unclear. Germline V gene data show CDR1 as SGHVS and CDR2 as FQNEAQ. V gave up 2 bases and J gave up 3 bases, with 11 bases separating them. This CDR3 contains 14 residues.

The chain couples TRBV4-1 to TRBJ1-1, with D possibly matching TRBD1 (6 bases). Germline V gene lookup returns CDR1 MGHRA and CDR2 YSYEKL. The CDR3 consists of 13 residues. The V end lost 3 bases, the J end lost 8 bases, and 13 bases lay between the germline ends. The CDR3 sequence: CASSHKSTGEAFF. In DNA form, the CDR3 reads TGCGCCAGCAGCCACAAGTCAACAGGGGAAGCTTTCTTT.

Written as DNA, the CDR3 is TGTGCCATCAGTGAGTCTCAGGGGGCGAGGGGCTACACCTTC. This translates into CAISESQGARGYTF. The genes are TRBV10-3 and TRBJ1-2, with 8 positions matching TRBD1. The CDR3 is 14 amino acids. Germline V gene sequence: CDR1 ENHRY, CDR2 SYGVKD. V trimming: 0 bases; J trimming: 8 bases; junction bases outside the gene matches: 5.

The J gene is TRBJ2-2, the V gene TRBV29-1; D possibly corresponds to TRBD1 (6 bases). The germline V gene has CDR1 SQVTM and CDR2 ANQGSEA. Trimming removed 3 bases at V and 7 bases at J, with 9 bases between. CDR3 length: 12 residues. The CDR3 coding sequence is TGCAGCGTTGAGGGGGCAGGCGGGGAGCTGTTTTTT. Its translation is CSVEGAGGELFF.

The chain couples TRBV11-2 to TRBJ1-1; D is uncertain. Trimming shortened V by 1 base and J by 0 bases, and 3 bases separated the two germline ends. Germline CDR1 and CDR2: SGHAT and FQNNGV. The CDR3 is 13 amino acids. The CDR3 sequence: CASSLGVNTEAFF. DNA for the CDR3: TGTGCCAGCAGCTTAGGAGTGAACACTGAAGCTTTCTTT.

V is TRBV7-6 and J is TRBJ2-7, with D possibly matching TRBD2 (6 bases). The CDR3 contains 12 residues. Trimming stripped 4 bases from V and 6 bases from J, with 10 bases between. Germline V gives CDR1 SGHVS, CDR2 FNYEAQ. The CDR3 spells CASSYVGGEQYF. As DNA, the CDR3 is TGTGCCAGCAGCTACGTGGGGGGCGAGCAGTACTTC.

The chain couples TRBV14 to TRBJ2-7, with 7 bases fitting TRBD1. The CDR3 runs 13 residues. V shed 5 bases, J shed 2 bases, and the junction held 3 bases outside the gene matches. CDR1 is SGHDN, CDR2 FVKESK, per germline. CDR3 coding DNA: TGTGCCAGCAGCTTCGGGACAGCCTACGAGCAGTACTTC. Amino acid sequence: CASSFGTAYEQYF.

This clone has just one count. The chain joins TRBV19 to TRBJ1-5; D possibly corresponds to TRBD1 (6 bases). The CDR3 length is 17 residues. Germline V gives CDR1 LNHDA, CDR2 SQIVND (reference sequence). V lost 5 bases, J lost 1 base, and 18 bases lay in between. The CDR3 coding sequence is TGTGCCAGTAGTCCTAGGGGTAGGGGGTTGAGCAATCAGCCCCAGCATTTT. Translating it yields CASSPRGRGLSNQPQHF.

The V and J genes are TRBV7-2 and TRBJ1-4; D is uncertain. V dropped 1 base and J dropped 8 bases, with 14 bases sitting between them. Germline V gene sequence: CDR1 SGHTA, CDR2 FQGNSA. The CDR3 totals 15 residues. CDR3 coding DNA: TGTGCCAGCAGCTTAGGGGGAGGAGGAAACGAAAAACTGTTTTTT. It codes for CASSLGGGGNEKLFF.

The rearrangement links TRBV7-2 to TRBJ2-5; 8 bases fit TRBD1. Germline assignment: CDR1 SGHTA and CDR2 FQGNSA. Germline trimming cut 0 bases from V and 12 bases from J; bases unmatched to any gene: 3. This CDR3 has 12 residues. CDR3 sequence: CASSLAQGQEYF. DNA for the CDR3: TGTGCCAGCAGCTTAGCGCAGGGACAGGAGTACTTC. Full variable domain (missing parts from reference TRBV7-2 and TRBJ2-5): GAGVSQSPSNKVTEKGKDVELRCDPISGHTALYWYRQSLGQGLEFLIYFQGNSAPDKSGLPSDRFSAERTGGSVSTLTIQRTQQEDSAVYLCASSLAQGQEYFGPGTRLLVL.

CDR3: CASTYGAAGNTIYF. CDR3 nucleotide sequence: TGCGCCAGTACCTATGGGGCAGCCGGAAACACCATATATTTT. This chain connects TRBV5-1 to TRBJ1-3, with D possibly TRBD1 on 5 matching bases. The CDR3 runs 14 residues. Germline assignment: CDR1 SGHRS and CDR2 YFSETQ. V was pared by 8 bases and J by 4 bases, with 16 bases between.

The CDR3 nucleotides are TGCGCCAGCAGCTTGTTTGAAACTACCCCGACAGATACGCAGTATTTT. Encoded protein: CASSLFETTPTDTQYF. The chain joins TRBV5-1 to TRBJ2-3; D call uncertain. The length of the CDR3 is 16 residues. Trimming shortened V by 1 base and J by 3 bases, and 15 bases separated the two germline ends. Germline values: CDR1 SGHRS, CDR2 YFSETQ.

This sequence joins TRBV19 and TRBJ1-1; D gene uncertain. Germline-derived CDR1 and CDR2 are LNHDA and SQIVND (reference sequence). There are 14 residues in the CDR3. V lost 3 bases, J lost 6 bases, and 14 bases lay in between. The CDR3 spells CASSMRRDLAEAFF. The DNA of the CDR3 is TGTGCCAGTAGTATGCGGAGGGATCTGGCTGAAGCTTTCTTT.

The CDR3 nucleotides are TGTGCCAGCAATTCATTGGGGAACACTGAAGCTTTCTTT. Encoded protein: CASNSLGNTEAFF. The chain couples TRBV7-8 to TRBJ1-1, with D uncertain. Germline CDR1 SGHVS, CDR2 FQNEAQ. This CDR3 has 13 residues. The V end lost 7 bases, the J end lost 1 base, and 10 bases lay between the germline ends.

V gene TRBV20-1 combines with J gene TRBJ2-3; the D gene is possibly TRBD2 (5 bases). V was trimmed by 3 bases and J by 6 bases, leaving 7 bases between them. Germline V gene lookup returns CDR1 DFQATT and CDR2 SNEGSKA (reference sequence). The CDR3 has 11 amino acids. This CDR3 is CSASSGDTQYF. In nucleotides, the CDR3 is TGCAGTGCTAGTTCGGGGGATACGCAGTATTTT.

This CDR3 reads CASSLEGSGPYEQYF. In DNA, the CDR3 is TGCGCCAGCAGCTTGGAGGGATCCGGACCTTACGAGCAGTACTTC. This chain joins TRBV5-1 and TRBJ2-5; D is ambiguous. The J call may be faulty, since TRBJ2-7 better matches the DNA end. Germline CDR1 reads SGHRS; CDR2 reads YFSETQ. There are 15 residues in the CDR3.

The rearrangement links TRBV9 to TRBJ1-2; no clear D gene. Trimming removed 3 bases at V and 6 bases at J, with 6 bases between. Germline lookup yields CDR1 SGDLS and CDR2 YYNGEE. CDR3 length: 11 residues. CDR3 coding DNA: TGTGCCAGCAGCGCTCTTGATGGCTACACCTTC. Translation: CASSALDGYTF.

This clone was detected only once. The rearrangement uses TRBV4-3 and TRBJ2-1, with 11 bases matching TRBD2. Per the germline V gene, CDR1 is LGHNA and CDR2 is YSLEER. This CDR3 is built from 21 residues. J lost 0 bases, V lost 4 bases, and 17 bases had no gene match. In nucleotides, the CDR3 is TGCGCCAGCAGCCGCGAACCAGGGGGACTAGCGGATTCGAGCTCCTACAATGAGCAGTTCTTC. Its protein is CASSREPGGLADSSSYNEQFF.

V gene TRBV6-6 combines with J gene TRBJ2-2, with unresolved D. Germline V gene sequence: CDR1 MNHNY, CDR2 SVGAGI (reference sequence). The CDR3 is 12 amino acids. Trimming shortened V by 3 bases and J by 5 bases, and 4 bases separated the two germline ends. CDR3: CASSYLTGELFF. CDR3 coding DNA: TGTGCCAGCAGTTATCTGACCGGGGAGCTGTTTTTT.

The chain's CDR3 is CASRNTGSSYEQYF. The DNA for the CDR3 is TGTGCCAGCAGAAATACAGGGAGCTCCTACGAGCAGTACTTC. The V call is TRBV6-5, the J call TRBJ2-7; D possibly corresponds to TRBD1 (6 bases). Deletions cut 6 bases from V and 0 bases from J, with 12 bases between. There are 14 residues in the CDR3. Per germline, CDR1 MNHEY and CDR2 SVGAGI.

This clone occurred once. The chain joins TRBV2 to TRBJ1-1; D is unresolved. The CDR3 has 15 residues. Trimming removed 0 bases from V and 4 bases from J, with 12 bases in between. Germline V CDR1 and CDR2: SNHLY, FYNNEI. Here the CDR3 reads CASSEATRGVTEAFF. Here the CDR3 DNA reads TGTGCCAGCAGTGAAGCGACGCGAGGTGTCACTGAAGCTTTCTTT.

The genes are TRBV19 and TRBJ2-2; D is possibly TRBD1 or TRBD2 (6 bases each). Germline V gives CDR1 LNHDA, CDR2 SQIVND (reference sequence). This CDR3 region has 15 residues. The V gene lost 3 bases and the J gene lost 6 bases, with 14 bases spanning the gap. The CDR3 region has the DNA TGTGCCAGTAGTATCAACCCCGGGGGCGCCGGGGAGCTGTTTTTT. Translation gives CASSINPGGAGELFF.

This chain connects TRBV4-2 to TRBJ2-3, with TRBD2 matching 12 bases. V lost 2 bases and J lost 3; bases outside the gene matches: 9. This CDR3 has 18 residues. Germline assignment: CDR1 LGHNA and CDR2 YNFKEQ. CDR3 nucleotide sequence: TGTGCCAGCAGCCAATTGGCGACTAGCGGGGGTCTTACAGATACGCAGTATTTT. It encodes CASSQLATSGGLTDTQYF.